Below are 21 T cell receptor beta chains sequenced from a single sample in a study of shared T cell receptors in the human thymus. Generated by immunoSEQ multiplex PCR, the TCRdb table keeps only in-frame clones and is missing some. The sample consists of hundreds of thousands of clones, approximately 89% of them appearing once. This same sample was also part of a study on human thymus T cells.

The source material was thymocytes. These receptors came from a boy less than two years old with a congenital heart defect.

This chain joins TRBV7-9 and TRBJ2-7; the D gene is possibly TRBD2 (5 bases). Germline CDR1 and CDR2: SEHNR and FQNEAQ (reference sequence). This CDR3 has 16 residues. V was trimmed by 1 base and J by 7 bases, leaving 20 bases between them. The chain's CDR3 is CASSLVRLALTGEQYF. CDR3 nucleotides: TGTGCCAGCAGCTTAGTTCGACTTGCCCTTACGGGGGAGCAGTACTTC.

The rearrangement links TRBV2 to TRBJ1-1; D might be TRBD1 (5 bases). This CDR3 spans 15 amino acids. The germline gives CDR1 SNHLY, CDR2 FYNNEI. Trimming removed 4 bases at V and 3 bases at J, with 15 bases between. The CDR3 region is CASSAAQGGHTEAFF. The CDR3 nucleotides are TGTGCCAGCAGTGCCGCCCAGGGAGGGCACACTGAAGCTTTCTTT.

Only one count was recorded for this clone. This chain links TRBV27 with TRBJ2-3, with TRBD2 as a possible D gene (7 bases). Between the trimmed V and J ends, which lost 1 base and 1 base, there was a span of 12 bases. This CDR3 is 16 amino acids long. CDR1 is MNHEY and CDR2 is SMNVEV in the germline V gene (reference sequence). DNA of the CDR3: TGTGCCAGCAGTTTATATAGGGGGGGAGGCACAGATACGCAGTATTTT. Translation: CASSLYRGGGTDTQYF.

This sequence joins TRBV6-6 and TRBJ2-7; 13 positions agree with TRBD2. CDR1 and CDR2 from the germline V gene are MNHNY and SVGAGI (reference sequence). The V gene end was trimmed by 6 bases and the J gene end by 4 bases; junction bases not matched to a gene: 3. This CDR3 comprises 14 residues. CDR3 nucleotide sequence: TGTGCCAGCAGGCGACTAGCGGGAGGTTACGAGCAGTACTTC. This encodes CASRRLAGGYEQYF.

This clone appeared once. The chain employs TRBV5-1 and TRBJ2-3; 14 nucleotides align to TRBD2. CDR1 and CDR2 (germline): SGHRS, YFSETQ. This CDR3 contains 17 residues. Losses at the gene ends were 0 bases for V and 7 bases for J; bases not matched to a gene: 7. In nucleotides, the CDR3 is TGCGCCAGCAGCTTGGACCGACTAGCGGGGGGGCCTAATACGCAGTATTTT. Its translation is CASSLDRLAGGPNTQYF.

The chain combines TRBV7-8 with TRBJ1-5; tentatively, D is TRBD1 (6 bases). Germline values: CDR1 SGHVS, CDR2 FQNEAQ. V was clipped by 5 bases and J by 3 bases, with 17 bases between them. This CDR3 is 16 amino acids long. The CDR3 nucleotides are TGTGCCAGCAGCAAACACAGGGTGAGAGACAATCAGCCCCAGCATTTT. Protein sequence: CASSKHRVRDNQPQHF.

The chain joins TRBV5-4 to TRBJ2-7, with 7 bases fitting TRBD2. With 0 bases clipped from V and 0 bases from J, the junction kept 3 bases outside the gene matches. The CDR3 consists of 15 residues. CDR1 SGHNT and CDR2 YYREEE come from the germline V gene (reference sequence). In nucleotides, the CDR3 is TGTGCCAGCAGCTTGGGGGGGGAGGGCTCCTACGAGCAGTACTTC. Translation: CASSLGGEGSYEQYF.

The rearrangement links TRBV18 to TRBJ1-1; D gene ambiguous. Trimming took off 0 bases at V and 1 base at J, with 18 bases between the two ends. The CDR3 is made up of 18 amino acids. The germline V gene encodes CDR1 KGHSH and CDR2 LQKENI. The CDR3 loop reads CASSPPPQVTGKNTEAFF. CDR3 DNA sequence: TGTGCCAGCTCACCACCGCCCCAGGTGACCGGAAAGAACACTGAAGCTTTCTTT.

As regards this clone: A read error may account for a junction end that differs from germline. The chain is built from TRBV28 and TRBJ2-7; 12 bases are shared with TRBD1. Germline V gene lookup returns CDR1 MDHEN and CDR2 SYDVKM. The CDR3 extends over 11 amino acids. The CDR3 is CASSGGQGAAF. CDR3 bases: TGTGCCAGCAGTGGGGGACAGGGGGCCGCCTTC.

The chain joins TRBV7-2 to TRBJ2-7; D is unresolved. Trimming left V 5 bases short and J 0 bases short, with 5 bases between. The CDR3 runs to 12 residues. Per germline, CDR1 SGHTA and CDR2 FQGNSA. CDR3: CASSVSSYEQYF. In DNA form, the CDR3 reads TGTGCCAGCAGCGTCAGCTCCTACGAGCAGTACTTC. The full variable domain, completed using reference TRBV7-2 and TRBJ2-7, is GAGVSQSPSNKVTEKGKDVELRCDPISGHTALYWYRQSLGQGLEFLIYFQGNSAPDKSGLPSDRFSAERTGGSVSTLTIQRTQQEDSAVYLCASSVSSYEQYFGPGTRLTVT.

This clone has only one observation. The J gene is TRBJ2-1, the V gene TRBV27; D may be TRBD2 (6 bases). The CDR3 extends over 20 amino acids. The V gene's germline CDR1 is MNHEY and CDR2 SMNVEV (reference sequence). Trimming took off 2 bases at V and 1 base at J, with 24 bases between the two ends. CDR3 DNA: TGTGCCAGCAGTTTACTGTGCAGGCGTGCCCACGGAGGGTCCTACAATGAGCAGTTCTTC. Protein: CASSLLCRRAHGGSYNEQFF.

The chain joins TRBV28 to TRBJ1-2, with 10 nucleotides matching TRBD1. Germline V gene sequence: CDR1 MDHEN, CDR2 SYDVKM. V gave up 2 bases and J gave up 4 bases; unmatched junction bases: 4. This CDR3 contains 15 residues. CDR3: CASSLRDRGIYGYTF. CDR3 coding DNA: TGTGCCAGCAGTTTACGGGACAGGGGCATCTATGGCTACACCTTC.

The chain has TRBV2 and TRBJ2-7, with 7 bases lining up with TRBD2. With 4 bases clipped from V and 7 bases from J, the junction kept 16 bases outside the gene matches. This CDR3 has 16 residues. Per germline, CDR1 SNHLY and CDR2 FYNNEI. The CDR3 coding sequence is TGTGCCAGCAGTGGGTACGCGGGAGCGAGATCTAATGAGCAGTACTTC. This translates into CASSGYAGARSNEQYF.

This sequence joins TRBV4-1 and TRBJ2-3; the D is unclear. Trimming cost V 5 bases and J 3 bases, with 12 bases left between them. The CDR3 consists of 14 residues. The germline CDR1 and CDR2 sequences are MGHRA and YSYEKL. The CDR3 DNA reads TGCGCCAGCAGCGGCCCCCAACCGACAGATACGCAGTATTTT. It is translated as CASSGPQPTDTQYF.

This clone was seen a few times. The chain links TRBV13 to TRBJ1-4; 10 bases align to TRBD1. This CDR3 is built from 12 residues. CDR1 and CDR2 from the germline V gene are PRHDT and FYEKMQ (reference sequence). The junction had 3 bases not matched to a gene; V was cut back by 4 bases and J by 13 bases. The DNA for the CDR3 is TGTGCCAGCAGCTCCGGGACAGGGGCACTGTTTTTT. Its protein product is CASSSGTGALFF.

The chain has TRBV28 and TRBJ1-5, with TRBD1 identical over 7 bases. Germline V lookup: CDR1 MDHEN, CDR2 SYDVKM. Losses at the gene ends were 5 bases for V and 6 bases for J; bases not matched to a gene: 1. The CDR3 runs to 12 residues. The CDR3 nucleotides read TGTGCCAGCAGTCACAGGGGTCAGCCCCAGCATTTT. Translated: CASSHRGQPQHF.

The CDR3 sequence is CASSLDPLKREETQYF. In DNA form, the CDR3 reads TGTGCCAGCAGCTTAGACCCTCTTAAGCGGGAGGAGACCCAGTACTTC. J is TRBJ2-5 and V is TRBV7-2, with 8 bases lining up with TRBD2. Germline lookup yields CDR1 SGHTA and CDR2 FQGNSA. Trimming removed 1 base from V and 5 bases from J; junction bases left unmatched: 9. The CDR3 extends over 16 amino acids.

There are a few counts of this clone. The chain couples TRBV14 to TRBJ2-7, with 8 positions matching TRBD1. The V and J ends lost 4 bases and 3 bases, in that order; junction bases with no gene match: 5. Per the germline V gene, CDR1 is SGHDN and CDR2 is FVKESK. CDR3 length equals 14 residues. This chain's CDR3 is CASSLGQVGYEQYF. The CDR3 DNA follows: TGTGCCAGCAGCCTGGGACAGGTGGGCTACGAGCAGTACTTC.

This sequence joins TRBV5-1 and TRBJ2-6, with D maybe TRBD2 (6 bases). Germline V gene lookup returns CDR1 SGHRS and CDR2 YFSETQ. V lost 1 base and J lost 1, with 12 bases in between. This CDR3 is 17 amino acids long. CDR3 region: CASSLLGEESGANVLTF. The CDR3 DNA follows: TGCGCCAGCAGCTTGCTGGGGGAGGAATCTGGGGCCAACGTCCTGACTTTC.

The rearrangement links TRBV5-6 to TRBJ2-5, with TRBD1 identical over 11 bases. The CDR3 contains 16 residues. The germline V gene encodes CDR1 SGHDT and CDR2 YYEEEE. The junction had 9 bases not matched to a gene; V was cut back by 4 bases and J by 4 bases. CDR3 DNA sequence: TGTGCCAGCAGCACTCCGGGACAGGGGGGAGCAGAGACCCAGTACTTC. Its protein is CASSTPGQGGAETQYF. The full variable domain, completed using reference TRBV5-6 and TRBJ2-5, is DAGVTQSPTHLIKTRGQQVTLRCSPKSGHDTVSWYQQALGQGPQFIFQYYEEEERQRGNFPDRFSGHQFPNYSSELNVNALLLGDSALYLCASSTPGQGGAETQYFGPGTRLLVL.

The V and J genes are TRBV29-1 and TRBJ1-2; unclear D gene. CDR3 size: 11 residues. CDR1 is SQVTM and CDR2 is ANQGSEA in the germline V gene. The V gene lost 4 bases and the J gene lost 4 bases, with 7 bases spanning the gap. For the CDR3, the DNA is TGCAGCGTTGTACATGCCTATGGCTACACCTTC. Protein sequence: CSVVHAYGYTF.